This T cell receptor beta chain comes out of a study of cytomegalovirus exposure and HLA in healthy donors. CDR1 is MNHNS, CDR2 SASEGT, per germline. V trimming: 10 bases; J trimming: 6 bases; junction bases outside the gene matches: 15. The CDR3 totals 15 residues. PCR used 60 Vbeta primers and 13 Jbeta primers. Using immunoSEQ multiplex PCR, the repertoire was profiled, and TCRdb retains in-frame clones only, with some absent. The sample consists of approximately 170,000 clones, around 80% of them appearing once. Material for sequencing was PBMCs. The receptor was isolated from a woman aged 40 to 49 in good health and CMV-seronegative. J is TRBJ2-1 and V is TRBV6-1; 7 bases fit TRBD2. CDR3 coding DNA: TGTGCCACCTCGGAGGAGGCGGGAGTTCGCAATGAGCAGTTCTTC. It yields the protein CATSEEAGVRNEQFF.